This T cell receptor beta chain emerged from a study of CD8+CD57+ T cells in acquired aplastic anemia. Notes on the study in general: A significant difference in CD8+ Simpson's diversity between patients and controls was not found.

Germline CDR1 reads SGHTA; CDR2 reads FQGNSA. CDR3 size: 14 residues. Trimming shortened V by 0 bases and J by 2 bases, and 4 bases separated the two germline ends. CDR3 and TCR beta VDJ profiling relied on a genomic DNA template. In TCRdb, the reads were re-called with MiXCR into one record per CDR3 protein. Among 120,000 or so distinct CDR3 sequences, almost 40% were seen once, and the ten largest hold roughly 3%. Patients sequenced had flow cytometry evidence of CD8+CD57+ cell expansion. The diagnosis in all patients was severe acquired aplastic anemia. A remark on this clonotype: Its antigen remains unknown.

The specimen was sorted CD4+, CD8+, or CD8+CD57+ T cells (not recorded which) from PBMCs. This sequence was found in a human donor with aplastic anemia. The gene calls are TRBV7-2 and TRBJ2-2; D ambiguous. The CDR3 is CASSLALNTGELFF. The DNA of the CDR3 is TGTGCCAGCAGCTTAGCCCTTAACACCGGGGAGCTGTTTTTT.